A selection of T cell receptor delta chains follows, all from one sample in a study of Vδ1+ human thymocytes. TCRdb used CATT to re-call clones from the multiplex PCR reads. The sample yields about 58,000 delta-chain clones, about 15% seen once. What was sequenced was Vdelta1+ gamma-delta thymocytes from the thymus. These receptor sequences come from a girl less than two years old who had congenital heart surgery. Both conserved end residues are trimmed from each CDR3.

j_call v_call cdr3_aa
TRDJ1 TRDV1 ALGNLPTSSPVLGDNSPTDKLI
TRDJ1 TRDV1 ALGEFLGTTDKLI
TRDJ3 TRDV2 ACDTPGRTGGKNSWDTRQMF
TRDJ1 TRDV1 ALGESLFLAGGSYPTDKLI
TRDJ1 TRDV1 ALGEAYTRDTTDKLI
TRDJ1 TRDV1 ALGEQGGPRSLAYTDKLI
TRDJ1 TRDV1 ALGEPPSTGGDTDKLI
TRDJ1 TRDV1 ALGELPRSRTVLGDKMRTDKLI
TRDJ1 TRDV1 ALGEPTGLGVPDKLI
TRDJ1 TRDV1 ALGEHPRITGGYWVNKLI
TRDJ1 TRDV1 ALGEPAAPWGIPSPDKLI
TRDJ1 TRDV1 ALGEVGPRSKLGDKLI
TRDJ1 TRDV1 ALGEATPGIPGYKLI
TRDJ1 TRDV1 ALGPPSRIRLYWGLPPYTDKLI
TRDJ1 TRDV1 ALGGYPYTDKLI
TRDJ1 TRDV1 ALGENAYILLGTYTDKLI
TRDJ1 TRDV1 ALGELPAYFMSDKLI
TRDJ1 TRDV1 ALGGPYPQVSFTDKLI
TRDJ1 TRAV29/DV5 AASPLFPNLSVGTDKLI
TRDJ1 TRDV1 ALGEVRQIPLNWGYSTRRRIYTDKLI
TRDJ1 TRDV1 ALGLSYGQTGGIYTDKLI
TRDJ1 TRDV1 ALGDQNGYCTDKLI
TRDJ1 TRDV1 ALGELGLPNALGDHEDKLI
TRDJ2 TRDV1 ALGELPTSYWGILPKPPLTAQLF
TRDJ1 TRDV1 ALGERGLVTDTDKLI
TRDJ1 TRDV2 ACDTVNRTGVKRLI
TRDJ1 TRDV1 ALVVSTGGLHELI
TRDJ1 TRDV1 ALGDSTFTDKLI
TRDJ1 TRDV1 ALGATTAVAWGITDKLI